What follows are 18 T cell receptor beta chains derived from one specimen sequenced in a study of blood T cell repertoires in COVID-19. Here immunoSEQ multiplex PCR was the method, and the copy in TCRdb shows in-frame clones only, minus some. The sample consists of approximately 98,000 clones, about three quarters of them appearing once. Material for sequencing was peripheral blood. The receptors were gathered from a woman aged 40 to 55 with acute or convalescent COVID-19.

This rearrangement joins TRBV3-1 (or the pseudogene TRBV3-2) to TRBJ2-1; 14 nucleotides align to TRBD2. Trimming removed 5 bases from V and 8 bases from J; junction bases left unmatched: 5. CDR3 length equals 15 residues. Per the germline V gene, CDR1 is LGHDT and CDR2 is YNNKEL (reference sequence). The CDR3 loop is CASSWTSGGPHEQFF. The CDR3 DNA reads as TGTGCCAGCAGCTGGACTAGCGGGGGGCCCCATGAGCAGTTCTTC.

The chain uses TRBV6-4 and TRBJ2-3, with 10 nucleotides matching TRBD2. J lost 2 bases, V lost 2 bases, and 4 bases had no gene match. In germline, CDR1 is MRHNA, CDR2 SNTAGT. This CDR3 contains 16 residues. CDR3: CASSDGSGGATDTQYF. The CDR3 coding sequence is TGTGCCAGCAGTGACGGAAGCGGGGGGGCCACAGATACGCAGTATTTT.

The V call is TRBV5-1, the J call TRBJ2-5; D is possibly TRBD1 (6 bases). In germline, CDR1 is SGHRS, CDR2 YFSETQ. CDR3 length: 14 residues. V lost 6 bases to trimming and J lost 5 bases, with 17 bases between them. The CDR3 here is CASTSGTQGETQYF. For the CDR3, the DNA is TGCGCCAGCACCTCCGGGACGCAGGGGGAGACCCAGTACTTC.

This clone was seen only a few times. The J gene is TRBJ1-2, the V gene TRBV6-1; D is undetermined. CDR3 length: 12 residues. Germline V gives CDR1 MNHNS, CDR2 SASEGT. Trimming left V 1 base short and J 8 bases short, with 8 bases between. The CDR3 reads CASSEGSYGYTF. CDR3 DNA sequence: TGTGCCAGCAGTGAAGGTTCCTACGGCTACACCTTC.

The V and J genes are TRBV28 and TRBJ2-6; possible D gene TRBD1, 6 bases. V was cut by 8 bases and J by 2 bases, with 13 bases left in between. This CDR3 is 15 amino acids long. Per the germline V gene, CDR1 is MDHEN and CDR2 is SYDVKM. The CDR3 is CASHSYRAGANVLTF. The CDR3 DNA reads as TGTGCCAGCCACTCCTACAGGGCTGGGGCCAACGTCCTGACTTTC.

This clone appeared a few times. This chain joins TRBV5-1 and TRBJ1-1; a possible D gene is TRBD1 (5 bases). CDR1 is SGHRS, CDR2 YFSETQ, per germline. The CDR3 extends over 14 amino acids. Trimming took off 4 bases at V and 5 bases at J, with 15 bases between the two ends. The CDR3 DNA reads as TGCGCCAGCAGCCAGGAGGTGGAGGGGACTGAAGCTTTCTTT. It is translated as CASSQEVEGTEAFF.

V usage is TRBV23-1 and J usage is TRBJ2-7; TRBD2 might be the D (6 bases). TRBV23-1 has ORF status, its function being uncertain. The CDR3 spans 16 residues. Trimming pared 1 base from V and 1 base from J, leaving 14 bases between. CDR3 in amino acids: CASSQLGVAASYEQYF. CDR3 sequence (DNA): TGCGCCAGCAGTCAATTGGGAGTAGCGGCGTCCTACGAGCAGTACTTC.

This clone was observed a few times. The chain couples TRBV4-3 to TRBJ1-6; possible D gene TRBD1, 6 bases. Germline V lookup: CDR1 LGHNA, CDR2 YSLEER. The CDR3 has 14 amino acids. The V gene lost 3 bases and the J gene lost 10 bases, with 13 bases spanning the gap. In nucleotides, the CDR3 is TGCGCCAGCAGCCAGCCCGATAGGGGGTCACCCCTCCACTTT. It yields the protein CASSQPDRGSPLHF.

The genes are TRBV5-5 and TRBJ2-7; possible D gene TRBD1, 5 bases. The CDR3 loop spans 14 amino acids. Germline assignment: CDR1 SGHKS and CDR2 YYEKEE (reference sequence). Trimming pared 0 bases from V and 2 bases from J, leaving 9 bases between. CDR3 amino acids: CASSLVRQPYEQYF. Written as DNA, the CDR3 is TGTGCCAGCAGCTTGGTAAGACAGCCCTACGAGCAGTACTTC.

The rearrangement uses TRBV7-8 and TRBJ2-7, with D possibly matching TRBD1 (6 bases). This CDR3 is built from 12 residues. V dropped 4 bases and J dropped 4 bases, with 8 bases sitting between them. Germline loops: CDR1 SGHVS, CDR2 FQNEAQ. The CDR3 reads CASSSQGYEQYF. CDR3 bases: TGTGCCAGCAGCTCACAGGGATACGAGCAGTACTTC.

The chain combines TRBV5-4 with TRBJ2-7, with 8 nucleotides matching TRBD2. The germline gives CDR1 SGHNT, CDR2 YYREEE (reference sequence). Germline trimming cut 1 base from V and 2 bases from J; bases unmatched to any gene: 8. The CDR3 has 16 amino acids. CDR3 DNA: TGTGCCAGCAGCTTGCCAATGGGGCGGGGGGCCTACGAGCAGTACTTC. Amino acid sequence: CASSLPMGRGAYEQYF.

The sample holds many counts of this clone. This rearrangement joins TRBV6-6 to TRBJ2-7, with TRBD1 matching 12 bases. V was pared by 6 bases and J by 4 bases, with 22 bases of the junction left unmatched. The CDR3 extends over 20 amino acids. Germline values: CDR1 MNHNY, CDR2 SVGAGI (reference sequence). This CDR3 is CASSKAGGGQGAILGYEQYF. The CDR3 bases are TGTGCCAGCAGCAAAGCGGGCGGGGGACAGGGGGCTATCCTCGGGTACGAGCAGTACTTC.

This clone was counted only a few times. This chain connects TRBV18 to TRBJ2-3; D not certain. Germline assignment: CDR1 KGHSH and CDR2 LQKENI. CDR3 size: 14 residues. With 3 bases removed from V and 3 bases from J, the gap between germline ends came to 10 bases. CDR3 amino acids: CASSPSLQTDTQYF. The DNA of the CDR3 is TGTGCCAGCTCACCTAGTCTGCAAACAGATACGCAGTATTTT.

This clone was found once. The genes are TRBV2 and TRBJ1-2; D gene ambiguous. V shed 6 bases and J shed 8 bases, with 19 bases lying between them. The CDR3 totals 14 residues. The germline V gene has CDR1 SNHLY and CDR2 FYNNEI. CDR3 protein: CASSPLESTWGYTF. The CDR3 DNA reads TGTGCCAGCAGCCCTTTAGAGAGTACCTGGGGCTACACCTTC.

This clone was recorded at least ten times. The J gene is TRBJ2-3, the V gene TRBV5-1; the match to TRBD2 covers 7 bases. Germline trimming cut 0 bases from V and 7 bases from J; bases unmatched to any gene: 8. CDR3 length: 15 amino acids. CDR1 and CDR2 from the germline V gene are SGHRS and YFSETQ. CDR3 residues: CASSLEGGAGYTQYF. The CDR3 coding sequence is TGCGCCAGCAGCTTGGAGGGAGGAGCGGGATATACGCAGTATTTT.

This clone has a handful of counts. The chain carries TRBV18 and TRBJ1-1; no reliable D call. The CDR3 runs to 13 residues. CDR1 and CDR2 (germline): KGHSH, LQKENI. With 3 bases removed from V and 0 bases from J, the gap between germline ends came to 5 bases. CDR3 bases: TGTGCCAGCTCACCTAGCGTGAACACTGAAGCTTTCTTT. Translation: CASSPSVNTEAFF.

The CDR3, as DNA: TGCGCCAGCAGGGTAACTAGCCACTCTGACAATGAGCAGTTCTTC. Translation gives CASRVTSHSDNEQFF. The rearrangement joins TRBV5-1 to TRBJ2-1; D may be TRBD2 (6 bases). Deletions cut 5 bases from V and 5 bases from J, with 17 bases between. Germline lookup yields CDR1 SGHRS and CDR2 YFSETQ. The CDR3 covers 15 residues.

The V call is TRBV6-5, the J call TRBJ2-2; 7 positions agree with TRBD1. V lost 6 bases, J lost 4 bases, and 8 bases stayed unmatched. This CDR3 spans 15 amino acids. Germline V lookup: CDR1 MNHEY, CDR2 SVGAGI. The DNA for the CDR3 is TGTGCCAGCAGCCCACCCCCAGGGGGCACCGGGGAGCTGTTTTTT. The encoded protein is CASSPPPGGTGELFF.